This TCR beta chain was observed in a study of blood T cell repertoires in COVID-19. The wider study: Spain, Italy and the United States supplied samples that represented acute and convalescent COVID-19. T cells, B-cell-depleted T cells, or PBMCs supplied cDNA or gDNA.

Some clones are missing from TCRdb's copy, which holds only in-frame ones; the method was immunoSEQ multiplex PCR. This sample has 200,000 to 250,000 clones; approximately 90% occur once, and the top ten carry 15% to 20%. The CDR3 has 14 residues. It was during active infection that Seattle patients were enrolled and then longitudinally followed. This rearrangement joins TRBV21-1 to TRBJ2-1; the tabulated D call, TRBD2, remains unverified against the DNA. TRBV21-1 is termed a pseudogene. This TCR derives from a man in his forties or fifties with COVID-19, enrolled during active disease. Material: peripheral blood. The CDR3 reads CASSRGGRDNEQFF. The CDR3, as DNA: TGTGCCAGCAGCAGGGGCGGGAGGGACAATGAGCAGTTCTTC.